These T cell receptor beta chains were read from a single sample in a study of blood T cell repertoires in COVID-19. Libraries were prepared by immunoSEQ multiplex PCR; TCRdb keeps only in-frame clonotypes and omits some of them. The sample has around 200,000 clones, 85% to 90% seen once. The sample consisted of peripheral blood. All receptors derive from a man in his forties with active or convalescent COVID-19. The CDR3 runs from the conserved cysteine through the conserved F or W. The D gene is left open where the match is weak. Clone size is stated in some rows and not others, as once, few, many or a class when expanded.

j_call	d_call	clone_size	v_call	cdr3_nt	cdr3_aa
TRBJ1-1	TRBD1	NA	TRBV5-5	TGTGCCAGCGGGGGGCCGGGACAGGGCGGGAACACTGAAGCTTTCTTT	CASGGPGQGGNTEAFF
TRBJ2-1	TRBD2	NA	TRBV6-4	TGTGCCAGCAGTGAATTTAGCGGGGGCTACAATGAGCAGTTCTTC	CASSEFSGGYNEQFF
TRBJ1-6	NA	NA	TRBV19	TGTGCCAGTAGTATCAATACAGGGTGGAATTCACCCCTCCACTTT	CASSINTGWNSPLHF
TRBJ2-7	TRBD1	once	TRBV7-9	TGTGCCAGCAGCCCCGCGACAGGGGGCGAGCAGTACTTC	CASSPATGGEQYF
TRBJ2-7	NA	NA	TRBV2	TGTGCCAGCAGGGCTGGGACAAGCTACGAGCAGTACTTC	CASRAGTSYEQYF
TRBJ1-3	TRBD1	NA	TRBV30	TGTGCCTGGAGTGCGGGACAGCTATCCGGAAACACCATATATTTT	CAWSAGQLSGNTIYF
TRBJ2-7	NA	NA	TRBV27	TGTGCCAGCAGTTCGCAGGGTTACGAGCAGTACTTC	CASSSQGYEQYF
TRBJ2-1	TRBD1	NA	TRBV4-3	TGCGCCAGCAGCCCCACAGGGGCACAGTCGTACGAGCAGTTCTTC	CASSPTGAQSYEQFF
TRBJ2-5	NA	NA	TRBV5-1	TGCGCCAGCAGCTACGGGGGACCCCAAGAGACCCAGTACTTC	CASSYGGPQETQYF
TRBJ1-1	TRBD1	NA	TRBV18	TGTGCCAGCTCACCCAGACTGACAGGGTATGACACTGAAGCTTTCTTT	CASSPRLTGYDTEAFF
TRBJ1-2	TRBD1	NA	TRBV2	TGTGCCAGCAGCCTGGGACAGGGAGAAGGTGGCTACACCTTC	CASSLGQGEGGYTF
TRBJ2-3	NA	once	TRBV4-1	TGCGCCAGCAGCCAAGATCTGGATACGCAGTATTTT	CASSQDLDTQYF
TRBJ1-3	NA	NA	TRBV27	TGTGCCAGCAGTTTCTTCTTGCAGACAGGATCTGGAAACACCATATATTTT	CASSFFLQTGSGNTIYF